The clone carrying this T cell receptor beta chain was detected a few times. This record comes from a study of regulatory T cells in long-lasting Graves disease. Germline trimming cut 0 bases from V and 1 base from J; bases unmatched to any gene: 11. The germline V gene has CDR1 LGHNA and CDR2 YNFKEQ. The CDR3 has 18 residues. This sample's time point: newly diagnosed GD, antithyroid drugs for less than 3 months. TCR sequences were obtained from RNA taken from PBMCs. TCR beta libraries were built with iRepertoire HTBI primers and Arm-PCR of CDR3 regions. TCRdb itself ran the multiplex PCR reads through MiXCR, one entry per CDR3 protein. Of about 610,000 distinct CDR3 sequences in the sample, more than 15% were seen once. These data were also reused for a study on T cells in Graves' hyperthyroidism and ophthalmopathy. From that paper: Across 18 months, stable Graves' hyperthyroidism was marked by no progression to ophthalmopathy. Ophthalmopathy onset followed model prediction by a median approximately 6.2 months.

This material consisted of peripheral blood mononuclear cells (PBMCs), taken at new diagnosis, from a patient treated with antithyroid drugs. The J gene is TRBJ1-1, the V gene TRBV4-2; 7 positions match TRBD1. The sequence was collected from a young man with Graves disease. In DNA, the CDR3 is TGTGCCAGCAGCCAAGATAGATACAGGGGCCTATCGAACACTGAAGCTTTCTTT. It specifies CASSQDRYRGLSNTEAFF.